This entry describes one TCR beta chain. The target antigen is unknown. This CDR3 has 15 residues. CDR1 and CDR2 from the germline V gene are SEHNR and FQNEAQ (reference sequence). With V trimmed by 1 base and J by 3 bases, 1 base remained unmatched. Reverse transcribing all isolated RNA meant expressed TCRB transcripts were sequenced. Sequenced by immunoSEQ multiplex PCR; TCRdb stores in-frame clones only, minus some. The repertoire consists of around 150,000 clones, with around 8.4% occurring once and the leading ten covering about 0.5%. The entry originates in a study of beta chain features in type 1 diabetes. Points from the study as a whole: When Type 1 diabetes patients were examined, their TCRB CDR3s proved moderately but significantly shorter in all four CD4+ subsets.

The source of this sequence is a woman between 18 and 30 years old with type 1 diabetes. Sequenced: central memory CD4+ T cells from blood. This rearrangement joins TRBV7-9 to TRBJ2-2; TRBD2 matches at 8 bases. As DNA, the CDR3 is TGTGCCAGCAGCTTAGAAGCGGGGGACACCGGGGAGCTGTTTTTT. Its translation is CASSLEAGDTGELFF.